A selection of T cell receptor beta chains follows, all from one sample in a study of graft-versus-host responses after intestinal transplantation. Clones were sequenced by immunoSEQ multiplex PCR, and TCRdb holds only the in-frame ones, with some missing. This table has over 120,000 clones, 92% appearing once. No antigens are known for them. Sequencing was performed on unstimulated CD4+ T cells sorted from spleen or lymph node cells, taken before intestinal transplant. These receptors were taken from a human donor who received an intestinal transplant. CDR3s include the opening cysteine and the closing phenylalanine or tryptophan. Only some rows state a clone size, as once, few, many or a class for expanded clones.

v_call	clone_size	j_call	cdr3_aa
TRBV28	.	TRBJ1-6	CASSPRQGYNSPLHF
TRBV5-1	.	TRBJ2-1	CASSSGTGGYNEQFF
TRBV6-5	once	TRBJ2-1	CASSQLAGLHGEQFF
TRBV19	.	TRBJ2-7	CASSIVSGGEYEQYF
TRBV6-5	.	TRBJ2-7	CTAASGGEQYF
TRBV15	.	TRBJ2-7	CATSTIPGLAGNYEQYF
TRBV27	.	TRBJ1-2	CASSPRDRGGYTF
TRBV5-6	.	TRBJ2-1	CASSLLGQGYNEQFF
TRBV27	.	TRBJ1-5	CASRDHGDRQPQHF
TRBV28	.	TRBJ2-7	CASERSGTLSLLYEQYF
TRBV27	.	TRBJ2-7	CASSPRTVLRTYEQYF
TRBV10-3	.	TRBJ2-5	CAISEGGETQYF
TRBV5-4	.	TRBJ1-4	CASSFGGNEKLFF
TRBV5-6	.	TRBJ2-6	CASSFVAPYRSGANVLTF
TRBV18	.	TRBJ2-7	CASSPGEGARHEQYF
TRBV11-1	.	TRBJ2-3	CASSPGGTDTQYF
TRBV29-1	.	TRBJ2-7	CSVEVITPYEQYF
TRBV19	.	TRBJ1-1	CASSTQGSRMAFF
TRBV9	.	TRBJ2-7	CASSVDVGAGSYEQYF
TRBV11-2	.	TRBJ1-2	CASSHGSNYGYTF
TRBV9	.	TRBJ1-4	CASTKGQVNEKLFF
TRBV6-4	.	TRBJ1-3	CASTNRRGQHSGNTIYF
TRBV10-2	.	TRBJ1-5	CASSDRFGRAQPQHF
TRBV6-5	.	TRBJ1-2	CASSSNPGQGTGGYTF
TRBV5-5	.	TRBJ2-5	CASSPGTGNQETQYF
TRBV29-1	.	TRBJ1-1	CSVEINRGVSEAFF
TRBV4-1	once	TRBJ2-7	CASSGRGLYEQYF